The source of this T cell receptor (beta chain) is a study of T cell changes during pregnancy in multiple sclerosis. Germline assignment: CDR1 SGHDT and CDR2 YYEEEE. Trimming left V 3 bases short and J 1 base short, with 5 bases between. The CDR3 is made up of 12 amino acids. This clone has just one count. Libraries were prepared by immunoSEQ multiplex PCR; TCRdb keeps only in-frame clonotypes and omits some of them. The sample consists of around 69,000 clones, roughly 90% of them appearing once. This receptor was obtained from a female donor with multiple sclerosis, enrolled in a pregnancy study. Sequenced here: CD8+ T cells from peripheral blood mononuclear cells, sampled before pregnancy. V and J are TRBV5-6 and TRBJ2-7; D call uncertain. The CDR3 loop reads CASSSISYEQYF. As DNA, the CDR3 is TGTGCCAGCAGCTCAATTTCCTACGAGCAGTACTTC.